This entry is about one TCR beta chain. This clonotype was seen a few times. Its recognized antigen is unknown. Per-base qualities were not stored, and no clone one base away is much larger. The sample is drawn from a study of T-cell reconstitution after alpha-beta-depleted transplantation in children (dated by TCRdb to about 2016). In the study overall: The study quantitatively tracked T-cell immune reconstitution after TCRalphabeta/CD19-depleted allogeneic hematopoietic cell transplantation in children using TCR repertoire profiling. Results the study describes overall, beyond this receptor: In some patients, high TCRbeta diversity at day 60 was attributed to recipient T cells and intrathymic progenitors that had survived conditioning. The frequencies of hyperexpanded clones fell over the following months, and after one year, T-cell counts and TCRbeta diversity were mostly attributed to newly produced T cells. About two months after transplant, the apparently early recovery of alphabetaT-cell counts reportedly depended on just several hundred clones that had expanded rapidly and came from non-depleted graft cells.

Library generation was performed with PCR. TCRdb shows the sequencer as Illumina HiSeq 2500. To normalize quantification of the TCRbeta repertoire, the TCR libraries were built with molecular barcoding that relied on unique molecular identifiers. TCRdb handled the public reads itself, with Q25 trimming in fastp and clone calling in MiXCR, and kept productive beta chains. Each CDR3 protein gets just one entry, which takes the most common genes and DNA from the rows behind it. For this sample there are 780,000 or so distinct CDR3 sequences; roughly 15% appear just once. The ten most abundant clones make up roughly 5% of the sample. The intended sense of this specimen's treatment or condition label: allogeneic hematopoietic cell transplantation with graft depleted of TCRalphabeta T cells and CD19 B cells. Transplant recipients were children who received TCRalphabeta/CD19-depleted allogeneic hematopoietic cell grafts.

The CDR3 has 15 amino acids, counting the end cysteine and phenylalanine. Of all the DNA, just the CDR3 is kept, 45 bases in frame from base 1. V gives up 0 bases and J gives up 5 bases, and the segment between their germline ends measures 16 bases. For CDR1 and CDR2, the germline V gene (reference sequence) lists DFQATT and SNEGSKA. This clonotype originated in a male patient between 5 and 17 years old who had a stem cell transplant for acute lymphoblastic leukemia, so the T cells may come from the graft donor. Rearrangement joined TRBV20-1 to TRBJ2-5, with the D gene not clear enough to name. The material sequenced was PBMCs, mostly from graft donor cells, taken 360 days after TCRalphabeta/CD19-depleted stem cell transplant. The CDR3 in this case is CSAREWQARWETQYF. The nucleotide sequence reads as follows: TGCAGTGCTAGAGAGTGGCAGGCAAGGTGGGAGACCCAGTACTTC.